This T cell receptor beta chain was captured in a study of cytomegalovirus exposure and HLA in healthy donors. A note on this clone: As yet, its antigen is unknown. One junction end disagrees with the germline gene, perhaps due to a read error.

Study-level points and caveats: According to a subsequent analysis, TCR clusters from the first cohort were inclined to appear together in the 110 or so validation repertoires. Most sequenced TCRs were rare (though some public TCRs occurred in many donors).

The table came from immunoSEQ multiplex PCR; TCRdb's copy has only in-frame clones and leaves some out. The sample lists some 130,000 clones, about 80% occurring once. The sample consisted of PBMCs. The receptor was derived from a man aged 30 to 45 in good health and CMV-seropositive.

The CDR3 here is CATSLGGGETQYF. CDR3 sequence (DNA): TGCGCCACCAGTTTAGGAGGAGGGGAGACCCAGTACTTC. The chain uses TRBV10-1 and TRBJ2-5, with D maybe TRBD2 (6 bases). This CDR3 spans 13 amino acids. From germline, CDR1 is WNHNN and CDR2 SYGVQD (reference sequence).